Below, one T cell receptor beta chain is given with its context. Its target is not known. This sample is part of a study of cytomegalovirus exposure and HLA in healthy donors. There are 16 residues in the CDR3. V dropped 2 bases and J dropped 4 bases, with 17 bases sitting between them. Germline values: CDR1 SNHLY, CDR2 FYNNEI. Both 60 Vbeta primers and 13 Jbeta primers went into the PCR. The assay was immunoSEQ multiplex PCR, and TCRdb's table has in-frame clones only and misses some. The sample includes about 160,000 clones, more than 60% seen only once; the top ten take around 13%. Study-wide points: About 87% or about 30% of the time was how often most TCR beta V segments were productive, according to an earlier analysis. Highest at DRB1 and lowest at HLA-C, TCR association rates differed among HLA loci in a later analysis.

The V call is TRBV2, the J call TRBJ1-1, with a tentative D call TRBD1 (5 bases). The clonotype was recovered from a middle-aged man in good health and CMV-seropositive. Material for sequencing was PBMCs. The CDR3 coding sequence is TGTGCCAGCAGTGAAAGGGGAGGAGGGCCCTCCACTGAAGCTTTCTTT. It specifies CASSERGGGPSTEAFF.